This TCR beta chain is from a study of T cells in Graves' hyperthyroidism and ophthalmopathy. General observations from the study: The model identified upcoming ophthalmopathy a median 6.5 months ahead of onset. The blood repertoire included most of the expanded thyroid clonotypes above 0.001.

The V gene lost 5 bases and the J gene lost 0 bases, with 10 bases spanning the gap. CDR1 SQVTM and CDR2 ANQGSEA come from the germline V gene. This CDR3 has 13 amino acids. From RNA transcripts, TCR beta CDR3 regions were amplified. TCR CDR3 underwent first-round RT-PCR with the HTBI primer set. TCRdb reanalysed the multiplex PCR reads using MiXCR and keeps one entry per CDR3 protein. The top ten hold under 8.5% of the sample, which has approximately 700,000 distinct CDR3 sequences, 45% seen once. As concerns this clonotype: Its antigen is not known.

Material: peripheral blood or thyroid tissue (not recorded which). This TCR derives from an adult man with Graves' disease, either hyperthyroidism or ophthalmopathy (not recorded which). This chain links TRBV29-1 with TRBJ1-1; D is perhaps TRBD1 (5 bases). DNA of the CDR3: TGCAGCGTTCGGGGCAGCTTGAACACTGAAGCTTTCTTT. This sequence encodes CSVRGSLNTEAFF.